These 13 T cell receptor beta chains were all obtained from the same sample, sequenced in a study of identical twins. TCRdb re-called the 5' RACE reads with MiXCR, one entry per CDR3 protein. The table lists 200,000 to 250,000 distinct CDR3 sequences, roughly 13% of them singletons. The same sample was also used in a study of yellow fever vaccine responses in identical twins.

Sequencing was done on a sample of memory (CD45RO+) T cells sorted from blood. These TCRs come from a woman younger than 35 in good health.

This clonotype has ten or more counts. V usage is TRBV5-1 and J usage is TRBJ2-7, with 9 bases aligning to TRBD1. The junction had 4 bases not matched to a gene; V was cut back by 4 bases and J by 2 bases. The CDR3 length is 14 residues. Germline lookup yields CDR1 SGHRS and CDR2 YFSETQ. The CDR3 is CASSGGQGTYEQYF. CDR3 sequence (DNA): TGCGCCAGCAGCGGGGGACAGGGCACCTACGAGCAGTACTTC.

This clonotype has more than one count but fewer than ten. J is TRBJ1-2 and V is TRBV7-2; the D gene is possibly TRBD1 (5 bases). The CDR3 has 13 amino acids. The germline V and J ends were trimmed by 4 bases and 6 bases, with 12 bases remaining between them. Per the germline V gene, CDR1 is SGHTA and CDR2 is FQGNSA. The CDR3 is CASSSSGGNGYTF. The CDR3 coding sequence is TGTGCCAGCAGCTCTAGTGGGGGTAATGGCTACACCTTC.

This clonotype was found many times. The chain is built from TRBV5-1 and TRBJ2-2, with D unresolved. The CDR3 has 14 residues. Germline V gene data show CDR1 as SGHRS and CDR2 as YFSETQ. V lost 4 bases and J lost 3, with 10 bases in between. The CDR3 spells CASSPFGDTGELFF. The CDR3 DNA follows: TGCGCCAGCAGCCCCTTTGGGGACACCGGGGAGCTGTTTTTT.

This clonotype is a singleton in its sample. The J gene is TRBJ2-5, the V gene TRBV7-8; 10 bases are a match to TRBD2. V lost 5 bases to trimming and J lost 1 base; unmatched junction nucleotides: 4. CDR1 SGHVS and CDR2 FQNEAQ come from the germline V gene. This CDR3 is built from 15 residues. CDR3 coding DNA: TGTGCCAGCAGCCAGCTAGCGGGGGCCCAAGAGACCCAGTACTTC. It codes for CASSQLAGAQETQYF.

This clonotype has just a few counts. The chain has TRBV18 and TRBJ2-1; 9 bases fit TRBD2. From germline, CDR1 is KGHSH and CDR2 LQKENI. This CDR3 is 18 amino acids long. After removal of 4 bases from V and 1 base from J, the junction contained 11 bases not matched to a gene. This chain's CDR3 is CASSLMTVAGDSYNEQFF. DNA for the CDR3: TGTGCCAGCTCACTTATGACCGTAGCGGGAGATTCCTACAATGAGCAGTTCTTC.

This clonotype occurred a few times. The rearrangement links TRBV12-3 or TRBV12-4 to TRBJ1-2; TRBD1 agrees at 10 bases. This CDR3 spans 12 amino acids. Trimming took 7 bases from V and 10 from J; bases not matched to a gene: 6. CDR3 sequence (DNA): TGTGCCAGCAACCCCGGGACAGGGGACTACACCTTC. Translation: CASNPGTGDYTF.

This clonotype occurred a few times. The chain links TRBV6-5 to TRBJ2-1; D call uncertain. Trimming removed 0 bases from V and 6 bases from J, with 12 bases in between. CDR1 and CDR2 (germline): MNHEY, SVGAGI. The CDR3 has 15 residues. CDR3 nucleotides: TGTGCCAGCAGTTACTCGAGGAGCCAGGTCAATGAGCAGTTCTTC. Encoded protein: CASSYSRSQVNEQFF.

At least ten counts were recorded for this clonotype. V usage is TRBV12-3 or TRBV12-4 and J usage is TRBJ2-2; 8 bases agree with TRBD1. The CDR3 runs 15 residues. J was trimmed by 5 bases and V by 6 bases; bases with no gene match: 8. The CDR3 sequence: CASRVGQGGTGELFF. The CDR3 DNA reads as TGTGCCAGCAGGGTCGGACAGGGTGGGACCGGGGAGCTGTTTTTT.

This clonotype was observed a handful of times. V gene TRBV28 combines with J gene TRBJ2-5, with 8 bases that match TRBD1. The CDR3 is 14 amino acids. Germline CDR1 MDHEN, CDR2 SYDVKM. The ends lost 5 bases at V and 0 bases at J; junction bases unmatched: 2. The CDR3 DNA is TGTGCCAGCAGTCTGGACAGGGACCAAGAGACCCAGTACTTC. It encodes CASSLDRDQETQYF.

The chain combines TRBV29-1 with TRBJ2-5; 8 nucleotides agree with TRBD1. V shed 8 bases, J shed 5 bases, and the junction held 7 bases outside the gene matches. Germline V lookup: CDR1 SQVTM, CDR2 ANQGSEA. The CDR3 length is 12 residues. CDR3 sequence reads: CSPTTGEETQYF. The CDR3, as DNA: TGCAGCCCCACGACAGGGGAGGAGACCCAGTACTTC.

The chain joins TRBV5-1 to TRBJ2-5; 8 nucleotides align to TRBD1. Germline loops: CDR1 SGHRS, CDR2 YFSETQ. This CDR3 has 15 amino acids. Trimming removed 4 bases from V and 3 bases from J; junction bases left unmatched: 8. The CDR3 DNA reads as TGCGCCAGCAGCCCAGGGGGCGCCGGGGAAGAGACCCAGTACTTC. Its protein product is CASSPGGAGEETQYF. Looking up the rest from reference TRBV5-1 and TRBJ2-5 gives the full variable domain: KAGVTQTPRYLIKTRGQQVTLSCSPISGHRSVSWYQQTPGQGLQFLFEYFSETQRNKGNFPGRFSGRQFSNSRSEMNVSTLELGDSALYLCASSPGGAGEETQYFGPGTRLLVL.

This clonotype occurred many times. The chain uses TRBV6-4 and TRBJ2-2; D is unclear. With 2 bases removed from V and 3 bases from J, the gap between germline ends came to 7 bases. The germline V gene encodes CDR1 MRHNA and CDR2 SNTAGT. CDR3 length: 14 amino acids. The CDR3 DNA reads TGTGCCAGCAGTGACGACCCCGACACCGGGGAGCTGTTTTTT. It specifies CASSDDPDTGELFF.

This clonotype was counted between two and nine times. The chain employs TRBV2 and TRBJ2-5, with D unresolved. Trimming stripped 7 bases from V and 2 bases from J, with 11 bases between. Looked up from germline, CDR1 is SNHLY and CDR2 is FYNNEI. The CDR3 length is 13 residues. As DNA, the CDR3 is TGTGCCAGCAAGATTTGGCAGCAAGAGACCCAGTACTTC. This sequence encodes CASKIWQQETQYF.